The clone carrying this TCR beta chain occurred a few times. Its target is not known. These data belong to a study of T-cell memory formation after mild COVID-19. Study background: In these data, TCR clusters were largely donor specific. Study-level results: Nothing confirmed that second-wave clones peaking on day 37 were specific for SARS-CoV-2. There was a balanced CD4/CD8 profile in clones contracting day 15 to 85, and later expanders leaned CD4+. Some clones that responded turned up in pre-infection memory, which suggests that cross-reactive memory joined in.

TCRdb redid the calling of the 5' RACE reads with MiXCR, one entry per CDR3 protein. The sample has 250,000 to 400,000 distinct CDR3 sequences; around 15% are singletons. Trimming cost V 2 bases and J 6 bases, with 11 bases left between them. The CDR3 contains 14 residues. Germline CDR1 KGHSH, CDR2 LQKENI. This clonotype originated in a man younger than 35 who had mild COVID-19 (a few samples of this study predate the infection). Cell type and time point are not known. The gene calls are TRBV18 and TRBJ2-1, with a tentative D call TRBD2 (6 bases). The sequenced sample was PBMCs or a T cell subset sorted from them (not recorded which). CDR3 loop: CASSPSGVGNEQFF. The CDR3 DNA sequence: TGTGCCAGCTCACCATCGGGGGTCGGCAATGAGCAGTTCTTC.